The 9 T cell receptor beta chains reported below all come from one sample, sequenced in a study of cytomegalovirus exposure and HLA in healthy donors. Both 60 Vbeta primers and 13 Jbeta primers went into the PCR. Sequencing used immunoSEQ multiplex PCR; TCRdb keeps in-frame clones, though not all of them. The sample lists more than 150,000 clones; approximately 78% were seen once. The sequencing sample was made of PBMCs. All receptors come from a woman aged 18 to 35 in good health and CMV-seronegative.

The rearrangement uses TRBV5-1 and TRBJ2-5; TRBD1 is a possible D gene (6 bases). Near its end, the DNA agrees better with TRBJ2-7, so the J call may be wrong. Germline V gene lookup returns CDR1 SGHRS and CDR2 YFSETQ. The CDR3 totals 14 residues. The CDR3 DNA reads as TGCGCCAGCAGCTTGTTGGGCAGGGGTTACGAGCAGTACTTC. Translated, it gives CASSLLGRGYEQYF.

The chain links TRBV5-1 to TRBJ2-1, with 12 bases that match TRBD2. CDR1 and CDR2 (germline): SGHRS, YFSETQ. After removal of 2 bases from V and 0 bases from J, the junction contained 3 bases not matched to a gene. The length of the CDR3 is 17 residues. The CDR3 coding sequence is TGCGCCAGCAGCTTCCCACTAGCGGGGGGCTCCTACAATGAGCAGTTCTTC. It yields the protein CASSFPLAGGSYNEQFF. The whole variable domain, remainder taken from reference TRBV5-1 and TRBJ2-1, is KAGVTQTPRYLIKTRGQQVTLSCSPISGHRSVSWYQQTPGQGLQFLFEYFSETQRNKGNFPGRFSGRQFSNSRSEMNVSTLELGDSALYLCASSFPLAGGSYNEQFFGPGTRLTVL.

The CDR3 region is CASSPTGETQYF. Here the CDR3 DNA reads TGCGCCAGCAGCCCGACGGGGGAGACCCAGTACTTC. The genes are TRBV5-1 and TRBJ2-5; D might be TRBD2 (5 bases). The V gene's germline CDR1 is SGHRS and CDR2 YFSETQ. This CDR3 comprises 12 residues. Between the trimmed V and J ends, which lost 4 bases and 5 bases, there was a span of 9 bases.

The CDR3 sequence is CASSLALAGVGEQFF. The CDR3 nucleotides are TGTGCCAGCAGCTTAGCGCTAGCGGGAGTTGGTGAGCAGTTCTTC. The V gene is TRBV7-3, the J gene TRBJ2-1, with 10 nucleotides matching TRBD2. In germline, CDR1 is SGHTA, CDR2 FQGTGA. The CDR3 covers 15 residues. The V segment lost 2 bases and the J segment 9 bases; nucleotides outside the gene matches: 7.

V usage is TRBV7-9 and J usage is TRBJ2-7, with D maybe TRBD1 (5 bases). Looked up from germline, CDR1 is SEHNR and CDR2 is FQNEAQ (reference sequence). V dropped 1 base and J dropped 8 bases, with 15 bases sitting between them. CDR3 size: 14 residues. As DNA, the CDR3 is TGTGCCAGCAGCTTAGAAGCAGTAGCAGGGCAGCAGTACTTC. Its translation is CASSLEAVAGQQYF. The variable domain in full, completed from reference TRBV7-9 and TRBJ2-7, reads DTGVSQNPRHKITKRGQNVTFRCDPISEHNRLYWYRQTLGQGPEFLTYFQNEAQLEKSRLLSDRFSAERPKGSFSTLEIQRTEQGDSAMYLCASSLEAVAGQQYFGPGTRLTVT.

V usage is TRBV10-3 and J usage is TRBJ2-7, with 9 positions matching TRBD1. V was pared by 5 bases and J by 0 bases, with 2 bases of the junction left unmatched. Germline values: CDR1 ENHRY, CDR2 SYGVKD. The CDR3 length is 14 residues. CDR3 DNA sequence: TGTGCCATCAGTCCGGGACAGGGCTCCTACGAGCAGTACTTC. This encodes CAISPGQGSYEQYF.

The chain uses TRBV6-5 and TRBJ2-7, with 8 positions matching TRBD1. With V trimmed by 6 bases and J by 0 bases, 7 bases remained unmatched. The germline V gene has CDR1 MNHEY and CDR2 SVGAGI. The CDR3 is 15 residues long. CDR3 region: CASSSTGTGSYEQYF. The CDR3 nucleotides read TGTGCCAGCAGCTCCACCGGGACAGGCTCCTACGAGCAGTACTTC.

This clone occurred a few times. The V and J genes are TRBV6-5 and TRBJ1-1, with D possibly TRBD1 on 6 matching bases. Germline V CDR1 and CDR2: MNHEY, SVGAGI. Trimming took off 4 bases at V and 1 base at J, with 13 bases between the two ends. This CDR3 region has 15 residues. The CDR3 spells CASSSTIRGNTEAFF. Here the CDR3 DNA reads TGTGCCAGCAGTTCGACCATCAGGGGGAACACTGAAGCTTTCTTT.

This clone came up a few times. This chain joins TRBV28 and TRBJ2-5, with 9 bases lining up with TRBD2. After removal of 4 bases from V and 0 bases from J, the junction contained 3 bases not matched to a gene. From germline, CDR1 is MDHEN and CDR2 SYDVKM. The CDR3 runs to 15 residues. The CDR3 spells CASSSPSGNQETQYF. In DNA, the CDR3 is TGTGCCAGCAGTTCCCCTAGCGGGAACCAAGAGACCCAGTACTTC.